This T cell receptor beta chain came from a study of regulatory T cells. Study results and caveats: Patient repertoires had restricted TRB V-J pairs and skewed V and J usage, most in Tregs. Hydrophobic residues at CDR3 positions 6 and 7 were enriched in conventional CD4+ T cells of CD3G-deficient patients.

Germline lookup yields CDR1 LNHDA and CDR2 SQIVND (reference sequence). This CDR3 region has 16 residues. The V gene end was trimmed by 4 bases and the J gene end by 7 bases; junction bases not matched to a gene: 12. Details on this clone: Its cognate antigen is unknown.

All CD3G-deficient patients showed autoimmunity, more severe in two. Patients, 2 to 39 years old, had expanded memory T-cell proportions. Regulatory (CD25-high CD127-low) and conventional (CD25-low CD127-high) CD4+ T cells were sorted separately. Primers: 52 TRBV forward and 13 TRBJ reverse. The repertoire was sequenced with immunoSEQ multiplex PCR; TCRdb's copy has only in-frame clones and lacks some. The repertoire includes about 15,000 clones, around 83% of them detected once, and under 9.5% sits in the top ten. This rearrangement joins TRBV19 to TRBJ2-2; 7 nucleotides match TRBD1. The sequence came from a person aged 30-39 years with CD3G deficiency. Sequencing used conventional CD4+ T cells sorted from blood. CDR3 sequence reads: CASSNRMRGRGGELFF. The CDR3 bases are TGTGCCAGTAGTAACCGAATGAGGGGGCGAGGCGGGGAGCTGTTTTTT.